The entry below gives a single T cell receptor beta chain sequence along with its context. The antigen is not known. This nonspecific control used anti-CD3/anti-CD28 bead stimulation of CD4+ T cells. Sorting of responding CD4+ T cells relied on upregulated CD40 ligand together with CD69. The sample originates from a study of persistence of HIV-infected CD4 T cells. About the research overall: A median of roughly 8 years of suppressive ART preceded sampling. Multiple blood draws of up to roughly 200 mL, except a couple of donors with single leukapheresis. Study-wide findings and caveats: Degenerate expanded CDR3beta sequences were enriched among CMV- and Gag-responding cells.

This was the immunoSEQ version 4 assay in survey mode. The method was immunoSEQ multiplex PCR; TCRdb's version includes in-frame clones alone and lacks a portion of them. The repertoire holds about 51,000 clones, with over 80% as singletons. CDR1 and CDR2 (germline): SGHNT, YENEEA. The germline V and J ends were trimmed by 4 bases and 4 bases, with 19 bases remaining between them. The CDR3 is 16 amino acids. This chain links TRBV11-3 with TRBJ1-1; no reliable D call. The TCR comes from an adult woman with HIV who was CMV-seropositive. The sequences come from CD4+ T cells sorted from PBMCs after roughly 17-hour stimulation, collected from a patient who received antiretroviral therapy. The CDR3 nucleotides read TGTGCCAGCAGCTCTCCCTTAACGGGCTCGGGCACTGAAGCTTTCTTT. It encodes CASSSPLTGSGTEAFF.